The 14 T cell receptor beta chains listed next were all sequenced from one sample in a study of response to subunit inactivated influenza vaccine. TCRdb re-called the RT-PCR reads through MiXCR, storing one row per CDR3 protein. The sample lists about 570,000 distinct CDR3 sequences, approximately 10% seen once, with 8% to 13% in the top ten. These data also formed part of another study, on T cells expressing NK-cell markers. Turning to that study: Production of TCR beta cDNA relied on 5'RACE template switching with UMIs.

The material was PBMCs from blood, obtained on the day of vaccination. The receptors shown here come from a man between 45 and 60 years old who received an inactivated influenza vaccine.

The rearrangement links TRBV18 to TRBJ2-2; 7 bases are a match to TRBD2. With V trimmed by 3 bases and J by 5 bases, 6 bases remained unmatched. CDR1 and CDR2 from the germline V gene are KGHSH and LQKENI. The CDR3 has 15 amino acids. The CDR3 loop reads CASSPGKGLTGELFF. CDR3 DNA sequence: TGTGCCAGCTCACCGGGGAAGGGACTAACCGGGGAGCTGTTTTTT.

This clonotype was counted many times. This rearrangement joins TRBV12-3 or TRBV12-4 to TRBJ2-1; D not resolved. Trimming took 3 bases from V and 2 from J, leaving 5 bases between them. The CDR3 has 13 amino acids. In DNA form, the CDR3 reads TGTGCCAGCAGTTTGCTAGCCTACAATGAGCAGTTCTTC. Amino acids: CASSLLAYNEQFF.

This CDR3 reads CASSQVGREYTGELFF. The DNA for the CDR3 is TGTGCCAGCAGCCAAGTTGGCAGGGAGTACACCGGGGAGCTGTTTTTT. The gene calls are TRBV14 and TRBJ2-2; D may be TRBD1 or TRBD2 (5 bases each). Germline V lookup: CDR1 SGHDN, CDR2 FVKESK. V lost 1 base, J lost 3 bases, and 12 bases lay in between. The CDR3 loop spans 16 amino acids.

The chain recombines TRBV2 with TRBJ1-2; D is uncertain. Trimming removed 6 bases from V and 0 bases from J, with 14 bases in between. CDR3 size: 15 residues. Germline V CDR1 and CDR2: SNHLY, FYNNEI. The CDR3 DNA is TGTGCCAGCAGGGATGGAGCATTTACTAACTATGGCTACACCTTC. Residues: CASRDGAFTNYGYTF.

This clonotype was observed many times. This chain joins TRBV3-1 and TRBJ1-1; a weak D match, TRBD1 (5 bases). Trimming pared 8 bases from V and 6 bases from J, leaving 13 bases between. CDR1 is LGHDT and CDR2 is YNNKEL in the germline V gene (reference sequence). The CDR3 covers 12 residues. CDR3 protein: CASSLGESEAFF. CDR3 DNA: TGTGCCAGCTCATTGGGGGAGTCTGAAGCTTTCTTT.

The chain uses TRBV10-3 and TRBJ1-2, with TRBD1 identical over 9 bases. The length of the CDR3 is 16 residues. From germline, CDR1 is ENHRY and CDR2 SYGVKD. V shed 5 bases, J shed 2 bases, and the junction held 9 bases outside the gene matches. Here the CDR3 DNA reads TGTGCCATCAGTTCCACTACCGGGACAGGGAACTATGGCTACACCTTC. This codes for CAISSTTGTGNYGYTF.

V and J are TRBV10-3 and TRBJ2-1; TRBD1 aligns across 7 bases. The CDR3 consists of 11 residues. Germline trimming cut 7 bases from V and 6 bases from J; bases unmatched to any gene: 0. The germline V gene has CDR1 ENHRY and CDR2 SYGVKD. This CDR3 reads CAITGGNEQFF. The CDR3 nucleotides are TGTGCCATCACAGGGGGCAATGAGCAGTTCTTC.

The genes are TRBV12-3 or TRBV12-4 and TRBJ2-2; D is unresolved. The V and J ends lost 1 base and 3 bases respectively, with 9 bases between them. This CDR3 region has 15 residues. CDR3 amino acids: CASSLGSGYTGELFF. The CDR3 coding sequence is TGTGCCAGCAGTTTAGGGTCTGGGTACACCGGGGAGCTGTTTTTT.

A few counts support this clonotype. This rearrangement joins TRBV24-1 to TRBJ2-1, with 10 bases identical to TRBD2. V was pared by 3 bases and J by 9 bases, with 10 bases of the junction left unmatched. CDR3 length equals 16 residues. Germline values: CDR1 KGHDR, CDR2 SFDVKD. The CDR3 sequence is CATSDPGQKREGEQFF. The CDR3 region has the DNA TGTGCCACCAGTGATCCCGGACAGAAGCGGGAGGGTGAGCAGTTCTTC.

This clonotype was recorded a few times. The J gene is TRBJ1-1, the V gene TRBV20-1, with D unclear. V was cut by 3 bases and J by 2 bases, with 7 bases left in between. There are 12 residues in the CDR3. Germline V gene lookup returns CDR1 DFQATT and CDR2 SNEGSKA (reference sequence). This CDR3 is CSASPYNTEAFF. The DNA for the CDR3 is TGCAGTGCTAGCCCCTACAACACTGAAGCTTTCTTT.

This clonotype appeared a few times. V and J are TRBV27 and TRBJ2-1, with D unresolved. Per the germline V gene, CDR1 is MNHEY and CDR2 is SMNVEV (reference sequence). Trimming stripped 6 bases from V and 8 bases from J, with 8 bases between. The CDR3 totals 11 residues. The CDR3 DNA follows: TGTGCCAGCAGCATGTTCGATGAGCAGTTCTTC. Protein product: CASSMFDEQFF.

This clonotype was observed at least ten times. This chain joins TRBV20-1 and TRBJ2-5; TRBD2 might be the D (6 bases). CDR1 is DFQATT and CDR2 is SNEGSKA in the germline V gene (reference sequence). V shed 4 bases and J shed 3 bases, with 12 bases lying between them. This CDR3 is built from 13 residues. CDR3 sequence reads: CSANPGAEETQYF. CDR3 bases: TGCAGTGCTAACCCGGGAGCGGAAGAGACCCAGTACTTC.

The chain combines TRBV2 with TRBJ1-1; TRBD1 might be the D (6 bases). V was shortened by 10 bases and J by 6 bases, with 12 bases between the two germline ends. CDR1 is SNHLY and CDR2 is FYNNEI in the germline V gene. The CDR3 contains 11 residues. CDR3 region: CATKQGSEAFF. In DNA form, the CDR3 reads TGTGCCACCAAACAGGGCTCTGAAGCTTTCTTT.

This clonotype occurred a few times. The rearrangement uses TRBV6-2 or TRBV6-3 and TRBJ2-2; tentative D call: TRBD2 (6 bases). Trimming took 0 bases from V and 11 from J, leaving 13 bases between them. CDR1 and CDR2 (germline): MNHEY, SVGEGT. This CDR3 region has 14 residues. The CDR3 is CASSYSPWGVELFF. The CDR3 coding sequence is TGTGCCAGCAGTTACTCGCCATGGGGGGTCGAGCTGTTTTTT.